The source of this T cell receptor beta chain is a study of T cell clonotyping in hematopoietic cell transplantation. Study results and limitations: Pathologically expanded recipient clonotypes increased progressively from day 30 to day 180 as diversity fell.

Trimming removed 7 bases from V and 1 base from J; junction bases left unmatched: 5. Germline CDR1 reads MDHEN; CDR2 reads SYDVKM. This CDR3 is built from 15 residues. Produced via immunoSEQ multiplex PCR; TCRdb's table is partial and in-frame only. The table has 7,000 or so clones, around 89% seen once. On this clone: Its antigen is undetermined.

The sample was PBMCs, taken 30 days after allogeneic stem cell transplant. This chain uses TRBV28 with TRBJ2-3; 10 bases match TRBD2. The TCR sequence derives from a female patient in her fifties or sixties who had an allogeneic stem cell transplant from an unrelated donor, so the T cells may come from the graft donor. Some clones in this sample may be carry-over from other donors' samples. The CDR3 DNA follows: TGTGCCAGCAATACCGGGACTAGCGGCACAGATACGCAGTATTTT. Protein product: CASNTGTSGTDTQYF.